These 22 T cell receptor beta chains share one sample of origin, sequenced in a study of cytomegalovirus exposure and HLA in healthy donors. Using immunoSEQ multiplex PCR, the repertoire was profiled, and TCRdb retains in-frame clones only, with some absent. The data hold 76,000 or so clones, with around 94% observed a single time. Sequenced material: PBMCs. The receptors come from a young woman in good health and CMV-seropositive.

In this sample, this clone turned up once. This chain joins TRBV30 and TRBJ1-1; 7 nucleotides line up with TRBD1. CDR1 is GTSNPN, CDR2 SVGIG, per germline (reference sequence). Losses at the gene ends were 7 bases for V and 10 bases for J; bases not matched to a gene: 15. CDR3 size: 13 residues. The CDR3, as DNA: TGTGCCTTCCGACCAGACAGGGAATCTTCAGCTTTCTTT. Amino acid sequence: CAFRPDRESSAFF.

The gene calls are TRBV27 and TRBJ2-5, with D possibly matching TRBD2 (5 bases). Germline V gene lookup returns CDR1 MNHEY and CDR2 SMNVEV (reference sequence). The CDR3 runs 14 residues. V lost 1 base and J 5 bases, leaving 11 bases between the germline ends. The DNA of the CDR3 is TGTGCCAGCAGTTTATACGAGGGTACTGAGACCCAGTACTTC. Amino acid sequence: CASSLYEGTETQYF.

The chain links TRBV9 to TRBJ2-1, with 12 bases fitting TRBD2. The V segment lost 3 bases and the J segment 5 bases; nucleotides outside the gene matches: 12. The CDR3 covers 18 residues. Germline CDR1 reads SGDLS; CDR2 reads YYNGEE. The CDR3 DNA follows: TGTGCCAGCAGCGAAAATCCTAAGCTAGCGGGGGGGGACAATGAGCAGTTCTTC. Residues: CASSENPKLAGGDNEQFF.

The chain links TRBV18 to TRBJ2-6; 10 bases agree with TRBD1. CDR3 length equals 17 residues. Looked up from germline, CDR1 is KGHSH and CDR2 is LQKENI. J lost 3 bases, V lost 2 bases, and 4 bases had no gene match. Here the CDR3 DNA reads TGTGCCAGCTCACCAATGGGACAGGGGTTTGGGGCCAACGTCCTGACTTTC. This encodes CASSPMGQGFGANVLTF.

The table lists this clone with a count of one. The V call is TRBV7-2, the J call TRBJ2-3; D may be TRBD2 (5 bases). Trimming pared 1 base from V and 2 bases from J, leaving 10 bases between. Per germline, CDR1 SGHTA and CDR2 FQGNSA. This CDR3 has 15 amino acids. The CDR3 DNA reads as TGTGCCAGCAGCTTAGAGGGTAGCGCCACAGATACGCAGTATTTT. Protein: CASSLEGSATDTQYF.

V is TRBV6-1 and J is TRBJ1-5, with TRBD1 identical over 7 bases. CDR3 length: 15 amino acids. The germline V gene has CDR1 MNHNS and CDR2 SASEGT. Trimming took 4 bases from V and 0 from J; bases not matched to a gene: 3. The CDR3 here is CASSGDSYSNQPQHF. Written as DNA, the CDR3 is TGTGCCAGCAGTGGGGACAGTTATAGCAATCAGCCCCAGCATTTT.

The chain carries TRBV14 and TRBJ1-1; D may be TRBD1 (5 bases). Per the germline V gene, CDR1 is SGHDN and CDR2 is FVKESK. Between the trimmed V and J ends, which lost 2 bases and 8 bases, there was a span of 15 bases. This CDR3 region has 14 residues. The CDR3 sequence is CASSQPSGHLEAFF. Here the CDR3 DNA reads TGTGCCAGCAGCCAACCCTCCGGACATCTCGAAGCTTTCTTT.

The genes are TRBV5-1 and TRBJ1-2; D gene unclear. The CDR3 is 14 residues long. CDR1 is SGHRS, CDR2 YFSETQ, per germline. V was trimmed by 4 bases and J by 5 bases, leaving 15 bases between them. CDR3 protein: CASSPVSRRYGYTF. The CDR3 region has the DNA TGCGCCAGCAGCCCTGTGAGCCGGAGGTATGGCTACACCTTC.

This clone was seen only once. The genes are TRBV28 and TRBJ1-1; no firm D call. Per germline, CDR1 MDHEN and CDR2 SYDVKM. This CDR3 contains 14 residues. V lost 0 bases and J lost 7, with 12 bases in between. CDR3 bases: TGTGCCAGCAGTTTATGGGTTTTGGCAGTTGAAGCTTTCTTT. It translates to CASSLWVLAVEAFF.

The chain couples TRBV14 to TRBJ2-7; perhaps TRBD2 as D (6 bases). Per germline, CDR1 SGHDN and CDR2 FVKESK. The CDR3 runs to 16 residues. Trimming stripped 3 bases from V and 3 bases from J, with 18 bases between. The CDR3 here is CASSHSRGKRRYEQYF. DNA of the CDR3: TGTGCCAGCAGCCATTCTCGGGGGAAACGCCGCTACGAGCAGTACTTC.

CDR3 sequence reads: CASSFTDRGDTGELFF. The CDR3 DNA reads as TGCGCCAGCAGCTTCACCGACAGGGGCGACACCGGGGAGCTGTTTTTT. The chain employs TRBV5-1 and TRBJ2-2, with 8 bases aligning to TRBD1. Trimming removed 2 bases from V and 3 bases from J; junction bases left unmatched: 6. This CDR3 has 16 amino acids. From germline, CDR1 is SGHRS and CDR2 YFSETQ.

V is TRBV28 and J is TRBJ1-5; D perhaps matches TRBD1 (6 bases). Per germline, CDR1 MDHEN and CDR2 SYDVKM. The CDR3 has 19 residues. V lost 5 bases to trimming and J lost 0 bases, with 23 bases between them. CDR3: CASSPLKPDRLYSNQPQHF. CDR3 DNA sequence: TGTGCCAGCAGTCCCCTAAAGCCGGACAGACTATATAGCAATCAGCCCCAGCATTTT.

The rearrangement joins TRBV9 to TRBJ2-2; 8 nucleotides match TRBD2. This CDR3 is built from 16 residues. Germline loops: CDR1 SGDLS, CDR2 YYNGEE. Trimming at V came to 0 bases and at J to 3 bases, leaving 4 bases not matched to a gene. CDR3 sequence: CASSVVGGGHTGELFF. In nucleotides, the CDR3 is TGTGCCAGCAGCGTAGTGGGCGGGGGGCACACCGGGGAGCTGTTTTTT.

The genes are TRBV4-3 and TRBJ1-5, with D hard to call. The V end was cut by 0 bases, the J end by 0 bases, with 12 bases between. CDR1 is LGHNA and CDR2 is YSLEER in the germline V gene. The CDR3 totals 17 residues. CDR3 bases: TGCGCCAGCAGCCAAGACGGAGAAATTTATAGCAATCAGCCCCAGCATTTT. Translation gives CASSQDGEIYSNQPQHF.

This chain uses TRBV18 with TRBJ2-7, with D possibly being TRBD2 (6 bases). Trimming removed 1 base from V and 2 bases from J, with 12 bases in between. The CDR3 covers 15 residues. CDR1 and CDR2 (germline): KGHSH, LQKENI. CDR3 sequence reads: CASSPQGTSAYEQYF. CDR3 in DNA: TGTGCCAGCTCACCACAGGGGACTTCCGCCTACGAGCAGTACTTC.

This rearrangement joins TRBV7-2 to TRBJ1-6, with no clear D. This CDR3 has 16 amino acids. Trimming left V 1 base short and J 9 bases short, with 16 bases between. The germline V gene encodes CDR1 SGHTA and CDR2 FQGNSA. The CDR3 sequence: CASSLVPGQEGSPLHF. The CDR3 nucleotides are TGTGCCAGCAGCTTAGTTCCGGGCCAAGAGGGTTCACCCCTCCACTTT.

This clone was detected once. The V gene is TRBV7-2, the J gene TRBJ2-5; maybe TRBD1 (5 bases). Germline assignment: CDR1 SGHTA and CDR2 FQGNSA. This CDR3 region has 13 residues. The V and J ends lost 1 base and 5 bases respectively, with 8 bases between them. The chain's CDR3 is CASSLGQTETQYF. CDR3 DNA sequence: TGTGCCAGCAGCTTAGGACAGACGGAGACCCAGTACTTC.

The CDR3 here is CASSLVSGNTGELFF. The CDR3 DNA follows: TGTGCCAGCAGCTTAGTTTCAGGGAACACCGGGGAGCTGTTTTTT. The chain is built from TRBV7-2 and TRBJ2-2, with D unresolved. The CDR3 consists of 15 residues. Germline CDR1 and CDR2: SGHTA and FQGNSA. V was clipped by 1 base and J by 1 base, with 7 bases between them.

The rearrangement joins TRBV7-9 to TRBJ2-3; 8 bases line up with TRBD1. Germline V gives CDR1 SEHNR, CDR2 FQNEAQ (reference sequence). With V trimmed by 6 bases and J by 1 base, 9 bases remained unmatched. CDR3 length equals 16 residues. CDR3 protein: CASRPRQGHRTDTQYF. CDR3 in DNA: TGTGCCAGCAGACCCAGACAGGGGCATCGCACAGATACGCAGTATTTT.

V is TRBV30 and J is TRBJ2-3; perhaps TRBD2 as D (6 bases). The CDR3 covers 14 residues. Germline lookup yields CDR1 GTSNPN and CDR2 SVGIG (reference sequence). Trimming took off 5 bases at V and 1 base at J, with 13 bases between the two ends. CDR3 nucleotide sequence: TGTGCCTGGTTTCCGGGACTGGGCACAGATACGCAGTATTTT. Translated, it gives CAWFPGLGTDTQYF.

The rearrangement uses TRBV2 and TRBJ1-1, with TRBD1 identical over 11 bases. The ends lost 9 bases at V and 8 bases at J; junction bases unmatched: 5. Per the germline V gene, CDR1 is SNHLY and CDR2 is FYNNEI. This CDR3 has 12 amino acids. The CDR3 DNA is TGTGCCAGTCACGGACAGGGGGCCGAAGCTTTCTTT. Its protein product is CASHGQGAEAFF. The variable domain in full, completed from reference TRBV2 and TRBJ1-1, reads EPEVTQTPSHQVTQMGQEVILRCVPISNHLYFYWYRQILGQKVEFLVSFYNNEISEKSEIFDDQFSVERPDGSNFTLKIRSTKLEDSAMYFCASHGQGAEAFFGQGTRLTVV.

This rearrangement joins TRBV18 to TRBJ1-5; D is perhaps TRBD1 (5 bases). Trimming stripped 6 bases from V and 2 bases from J, with 11 bases between. CDR3 size: 14 residues. Germline lookup yields CDR1 KGHSH and CDR2 LQKENI. CDR3 amino acids: CASSKDTGNQPQHF. DNA for the CDR3: TGTGCCAGCTCTAAGGACACTGGCAATCAGCCCCAGCATTTT.